The TCR beta chain described here comes from a study of response to subunit inactivated influenza vaccine. Findings and caveats of the study: Authors suggested that a seasonal influenza vaccination recruits few new T cells each time.

Comment on this clonotype: The antigen is undetermined.

Via MiXCR, TCRdb re-called the RT-PCR reads, giving one row per CDR3 protein. The top ten clones hold more than 8.5% of a sample with 700,000 to 900,000 distinct CDR3 sequences, approximately 22% of them seen once. The germline V gene encodes CDR1 SGHKS and CDR2 YYEKEE (reference sequence). The CDR3 is 14 residues long. Trimming pared 4 bases from V and 2 bases from J, leaving 11 bases between. This clonotype was sampled from a middle-aged man who received an inactivated influenza vaccine. The rearrangement links TRBV5-5 to TRBJ2-3, with D unresolved. The sequenced sample was PBMCs from blood, obtained 4 to 6 days after vaccination. The CDR3 DNA sequence: TGTGCCAGCAGCCAAACGGGCCTCACAGATACGCAGTATTTT. Amino acid sequence: CASSQTGLTDTQYF.